This T cell receptor (beta chain) was sequenced during a study of early T cells in non-severe SARS-CoV-2 infection. TCRdb re-called the 5' RACE reads through MiXCR, storing one row per CDR3 protein. In the table there are 75,000 or so distinct CDR3 sequences, more than 13% of which are singletons. Per germline, CDR1 MNHEY and CDR2 SVGAGI. V was shortened by 2 bases and J by 1 base, with 14 bases between the two germline ends. This CDR3 spans 17 amino acids. The receptor was isolated from an adult who was a healthcare worker with PCR-confirmed SARS-CoV-2 infection or an uninfected control (not recorded which). Sequencing was carried out using whole blood. This chain joins TRBV6-5 and TRBJ2-2, with D uncertain. The CDR3 loop is CASSYGIRRLNTGELFF. The CDR3 region has the DNA TGTGCCAGCAGTTACGGCATAAGGCGGTTGAACACCGGGGAGCTGTTTTTT.